These T cell receptor beta chains were read from a single sample in a study of T-cell reconstitution after alpha-beta-depleted transplantation in children. TCRdb processed the PCR reads anew with MiXCR; each CDR3 protein has one entry. The sample includes a few hundred thousand distinct CDR3 sequences, around 27% of them seen just once. The sample consisted of PBMCs, taken before TCRalphabeta/CD19-depleted stem cell transplant. These receptors originate from a boy under three years old with Wiskott-Aldrich syndrome, due to receive a stem cell transplant. Both conserved end residues are part of each CDR3. D genes are given only for firm matches. The listing skips clone size in some rows; elsewhere it reads once, few, many or a size class.

V gene: TRBV20-1; D gene: .; clone size: .; J gene: TRBJ2-3; CDR3 DNA: TGCAGTGCTAGAGATCGCCGGGACCCCACAGATACGCAGTATTTT; CDR3 protein: CSARDRRDPTDTQYF
V gene: TRBV20-1; D gene: .; clone size: .; J gene: TRBJ2-1; CDR3 DNA: TGCAGTGCTAGATCTCTAGCGTCCAATGAGCAGTTCTTC; CDR3 protein: CSARSLASNEQFF
V gene: TRBV15; D gene: TRBD2; clone size: .; J gene: TRBJ2-1; CDR3 DNA: TGTGCCACCAGCAGGGGACTAGCGGGACCTTATGATGAGCAGTTCTTC; CDR3 protein: CATSRGLAGPYDEQFF
V gene: TRBV4-1; D gene: TRBD1; clone size: few; J gene: TRBJ2-3; CDR3 DNA: TGCGCCAGCAGCCAAGGACAGGGCGGCACAGATACGCAGTATTTT; CDR3 protein: CASSQGQGGTDTQYF
V gene: TRBV20-1; D gene: .; clone size: .; J gene: TRBJ2-7; CDR3 DNA: TGCAGTGCTAGACGTGCGGTCAGGAAAGACGAGCAGTACTTC; CDR3 protein: CSARRAVRKDEQYF
V gene: TRBV5-1; D gene: .; clone size: .; J gene: TRBJ2-5; CDR3 DNA: TGCGCCAGCAGCTTGGCCTCCCGGCCCGAGACCCAGTACTTC; CDR3 protein: CASSLASRPETQYF
V gene: TRBV6-5; D gene: TRBD2; clone size: .; J gene: TRBJ2-5; CDR3 DNA: TGTGCCAGCAGGACTAGCTCTGGGACCCAGTACTTC; CDR3 protein: CASRTSSGTQYF
V gene: TRBV9; D gene: .; clone size: few; J gene: TRBJ2-1; CDR3 DNA: TGTGCCAGCAGCGTAGCCGGGGCTGAGCAGTTCTTC; CDR3 protein: CASSVAGAEQFF
V gene: TRBV14; D gene: .; clone size: many; J gene: TRBJ2-1; CDR3 DNA: TGTGCCAGCAGACAATACAATGAGCAGTTCTTC; CDR3 protein: CASRQYNEQFF
V gene: TRBV12-3/TRBV12-4; D gene: TRBD1; clone size: few; J gene: TRBJ2-4; CDR3 DNA: TGTGCCAGCAGTTCGACAGGGGGCGTACGAAACATTCAGTACTTC; CDR3 protein: CASSSTGGVRNIQYF
V gene: TRBV14; D gene: .; clone size: .; J gene: TRBJ2-1; CDR3 DNA: TGTGCCAGCAGCCTCACGGGGGTTGGTAGCGGTTTCTCCTACAATGAGCAGTTCTTC; CDR3 protein: CASSLTGVGSGFSYNEQFF
V gene: TRBV15; D gene: TRBD1; clone size: .; J gene: TRBJ1-2; CDR3 DNA: TGTGCCACCAGCAGAGATCTAATAGGGGGCAAGTTGAATGGCTACACCTTC; CDR3 protein: CATSRDLIGGKLNGYTF
V gene: TRBV5-1; D gene: .; clone size: few; J gene: TRBJ2-1; CDR3 DNA: TGCGCCAGCAGCTTCGCGATTACCTACAATGAGCAGTTCTTC; CDR3 protein: CASSFAITYNEQFF
V gene: TRBV28; D gene: TRBD2; clone size: few; J gene: TRBJ2-3; CDR3 DNA: TGTGCCAGCAGTCCTGAACTAGCGGGAGGTGAAGATACGCAGTATTTT; CDR3 protein: CASSPELAGGEDTQYF
V gene: TRBV11-2; D gene: TRBD2; clone size: .; J gene: TRBJ2-1; CDR3 DNA: TGTGCCAGCAGCTTTACGGGGGGTGGTGAGCAGTTCTTC; CDR3 protein: CASSFTGGGEQFF